This TCR beta chain was observed in a study of blood T cell repertoires in COVID-19. The CDR3 sequence is 16 residues long. Germline loops: CDR1 LGHNA, CDR2 YSLEER. Germline trimming cut 2 bases from V and 2 bases from J; bases unmatched to any gene: 7. The data were produced by immunoSEQ multiplex PCR, yet TCRdb's version contains in-frame clones alone and is incomplete. The repertoire holds approximately 30,000 clones, with roughly 87% as singletons. The clonotype was recovered from a human donor in a cohort sampled during active COVID-19. Sequenced sample: peripheral blood. The J gene is TRBJ1-2, the V gene TRBV4-3; 8 bases are a match to TRBD1. The CDR3 sequence is CASSQYGQGPNYGYTF. As DNA, the CDR3 is TGCGCCAGCAGCCAATACGGACAGGGACCGAACTATGGCTACACCTTC.